The clone carrying this T cell receptor beta chain was seen once. TCRdb keeps only in-frame clones here, not all; method: immunoSEQ multiplex PCR. The table records 200,000 to 250,000 clones, approximately 90% of them present only once. This sample is drawn from a study of blood T cell repertoires in COVID-19. This CDR3 region has 14 residues. The germline gives CDR1 SEHNR, CDR2 FQNEAQ (reference sequence). The V gene end was trimmed by 4 bases and the J gene end by 1 base; junction bases not matched to a gene: 0. The chain has TRBV7-9 and TRBJ2-2; TRBD1 aligns across 7 bases. The clonotype was recovered from a man aged 30 to 45 with COVID-19, enrolled during active disease. Sequences were obtained from peripheral blood. The CDR3 loop reads CASSWTGNTGELFF. CDR3 DNA: TGTGCCAGCAGCTGGACAGGGAACACCGGGGAGCTGTTTTTT. The full variable domain, with the rest looked up from reference TRBV7-9 and TRBJ2-2, is DTGVSQNPRHKITKRGQNVTFRCDPISEHNRLYWYRQTLGQGPEFLTYFQNEAQLEKSRLLSDRFSAERPKGSFSTLEIQRTEQGDSAMYLCASSWTGNTGELFFGEGSRLTVL.